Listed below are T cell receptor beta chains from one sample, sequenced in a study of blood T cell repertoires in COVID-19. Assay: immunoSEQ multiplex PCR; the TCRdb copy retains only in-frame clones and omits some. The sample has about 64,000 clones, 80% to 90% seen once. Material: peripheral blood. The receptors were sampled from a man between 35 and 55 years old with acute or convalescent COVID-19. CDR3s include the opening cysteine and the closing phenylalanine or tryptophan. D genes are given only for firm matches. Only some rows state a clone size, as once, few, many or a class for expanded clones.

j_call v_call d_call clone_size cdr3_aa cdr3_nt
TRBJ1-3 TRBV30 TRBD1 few CAWSAGQGGNTIYF TGTGCCTGGAGTGCGGGACAGGGGGGAAACACCATATATTTT
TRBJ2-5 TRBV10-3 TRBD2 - CAISGGTMETQYF TGTGCCATCAGTGGAGGGACTATGGAGACCCAGTACTTC
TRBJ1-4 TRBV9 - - CASSSRALANEKLFF TGTGCCAGCAGCTCCCGGGCCCTAGCAAATGAAAAACTGTTTTTT
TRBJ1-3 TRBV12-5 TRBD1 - CASGFKRDRGDPRSGNTIYF TGTGCTAGTGGTTTCAAACGGGACAGGGGTGATCCCCGCTCTGGAAACACCATATATTTT
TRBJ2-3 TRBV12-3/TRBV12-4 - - CASSPPSTDTQYF TGTGCCAGCAGTCCCCCTAGCACAGATACGCAGTATTTT
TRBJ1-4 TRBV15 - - CATSSSRAFIEKLFF TGTGCCACCAGCAGCAGCAGGGCTTTTATCGAAAAACTGTTTTTT
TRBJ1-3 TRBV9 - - CASSARLSYSGNTIYF TGTGCCAGCAGCGCCCGTCTATCTTATTCTGGAAACACCATATATTTT
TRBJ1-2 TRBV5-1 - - CASSNGSPGNGYTF TGCGCCAGCAGCAACGGGTCCCCCGGGAATGGCTACACCTTC
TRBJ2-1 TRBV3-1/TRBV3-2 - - CASSHRGAAMYNEQFF TGTGCCAGCAGCCATCGCGGGGCAGCTATGTACAATGAGCAGTTCTTC
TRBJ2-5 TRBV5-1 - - CASSPGQETQYF TGCGCCAGCAGCCCGGGCCAAGAGACCCAGTACTTC
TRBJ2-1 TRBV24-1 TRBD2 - CATSDSGLAGGLGEQFF TGTGCCACCAGTGATTCGGGACTAGCGGGGGGGCTGGGGGAGCAGTTCTTC